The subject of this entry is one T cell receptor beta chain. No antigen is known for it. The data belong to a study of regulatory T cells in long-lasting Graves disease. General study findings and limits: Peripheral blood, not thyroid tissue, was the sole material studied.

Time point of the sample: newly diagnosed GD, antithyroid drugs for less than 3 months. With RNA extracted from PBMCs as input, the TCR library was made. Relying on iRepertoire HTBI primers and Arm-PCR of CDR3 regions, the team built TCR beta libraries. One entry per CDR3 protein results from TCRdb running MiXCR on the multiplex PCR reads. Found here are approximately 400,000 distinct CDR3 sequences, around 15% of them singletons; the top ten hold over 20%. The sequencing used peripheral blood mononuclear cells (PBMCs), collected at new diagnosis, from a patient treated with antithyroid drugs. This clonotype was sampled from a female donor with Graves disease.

The chain's CDR3 is CASSLAGGPTYNEQFF. CDR3 bases: TGCGCCAGCAGCTTGGCGGGCGGGCCCACCTACAATGAGCAGTTCTTC. The rearrangement uses TRBV5-1 and TRBJ2-1, with D perhaps TRBD2 (5 bases). The CDR3 covers 16 residues. Germline assignment: CDR1 SGHRS and CDR2 YFSETQ. V shed 0 bases and J shed 2 bases, with 12 bases lying between them.